This T cell receptor beta chain came from a study of blood T cell repertoires in COVID-19. Study as a whole: There were acute and convalescent COVID-19 samples, and they came from the United States, Italy and Spain.

CDR3 length equals 13 residues. Germline values: CDR1 SQVTM, CDR2 ANQGSEA. V was trimmed by 7 bases and J by 8 bases, leaving 18 bases between them. Data came from immunoSEQ multiplex PCR; TCRdb stores just in-frame clones and leaves some out. The data show 300,000 to 400,000 clones, with roughly 90% seen just once and 2% to 3% held by the top ten. Participants spanned ages about 18 to 95 years and resided in around 25 US areas. Allocation to cohorts depended on clinical history reported by the participants. Recovered participants had two consecutive negative NP/OP PCR tests, healthcare professional clearance, or symptom resolution. This clone was recorded once.

The clonotype originates from a man in his 60s who had recovered from COVID-19. The V gene is TRBV29-1, the J gene TRBJ2-4; TRBD1 might be the D (6 bases). The sequenced sample was PBMCs or T cells enriched from blood (not recorded which). The CDR3 protein is CSAARSPGDIQYF. CDR3 DNA: TGCAGCGCTGCCAGGTCCCCAGGGGACATTCAGTACTTC.